What follows are 9 T cell receptor beta chains derived from one specimen sequenced in a study of T cell repertoires in cytomegalovirus infection. TCRdb fed the reads into MiXCR, producing one record per CDR3 protein. This sample has around 180,000 distinct CDR3 sequences, with under 30% found just once. The sequenced sample consisted of PBMCs. The receptors were gathered from a human donor in good health (CMV status not recorded). Some clones in this sample may be carry-over from other donors' samples.

The chain links TRBV19 to TRBJ2-7; D is ambiguous. The CDR3 runs to 13 residues. Deletions cut 3 bases from V and 0 bases from J, with 6 bases between. Germline V gene data show CDR1 as LNHDA and CDR2 as SQIVND (reference sequence). As DNA, the CDR3 is TGTGCCAGTAGTATCAACCCCTCCTACGAGCAGTACTTC. Its translation: CASSINPSYEQYF.

V usage is TRBV6-2 or TRBV6-3 and J usage is TRBJ2-5, with TRBD2 matching 15 bases. CDR3 length: 17 amino acids. Germline-derived CDR1 and CDR2 are MNHEY and SVGEGT. Trimming at V came to 4 bases and at J to 6 bases, leaving 9 bases not matched to a gene. CDR3 nucleotides: TGTGCCAGCAGTTCCCCCAGGACTAGCGGGGGGGCGAAGACCCAGTACTTC. Translated: CASSSPRTSGGAKTQYF.

This clonotype was found a few times. The chain employs TRBV12-3 or TRBV12-4 and TRBJ2-2, with D hard to call. The V and J ends lost 3 bases and 5 bases respectively, with 7 bases between them. CDR3 length: 13 residues. CDR3 in amino acids: CASSFKVTGELFF. DNA for the CDR3: TGTGCCAGCAGTTTTAAGGTTACCGGGGAGCTGTTTTTT.

The CDR3 bases are TGTGCCAGCTCTGGTATCCAGGGGCGCGATGAGCAGTTCTTC. It yields the protein CASSGIQGRDEQFF. The chain links TRBV6-5 to TRBJ2-1; D perhaps matches TRBD1 (6 bases). V dropped 8 bases and J dropped 8 bases, with 19 bases sitting between them. The CDR3 is 14 residues long. CDR1 and CDR2 from the germline V gene are MNHEY and SVGAGI.

Here the CDR3 DNA reads TGCAGTGCTAGTCCGGACAGGGGGCGTGGAAACACCATATATTTT. Amino acid sequence: CSASPDRGRGNTIYF. The chain recombines TRBV20-1 with TRBJ1-3; TRBD1 matches at 11 bases. In germline, CDR1 is DFQATT, CDR2 SNEGSKA (reference sequence). Trimming took 3 bases from V and 3 from J; bases not matched to a gene: 4. CDR3 length: 15 amino acids.

The gene calls are TRBV29-1 and TRBJ2-3; 9 bases map to TRBD1. The CDR3 totals 15 residues. The germline gives CDR1 SQVTM, CDR2 ANQGSEA. The junction had 7 bases not matched to a gene; V was cut back by 4 bases and J by 2 bases. The DNA of the CDR3 is TGCAGCGTTGCTGGGGGGGACAGGGCCACAGATACGCAGTATTTT. This translates into CSVAGGDRATDTQYF.

The sample holds one count of this clonotype. The chain joins TRBV29-1 to TRBJ1-2, with 7 nucleotides matching TRBD1. Germline CDR1 and CDR2: SQVTM and ANQGSEA. With 6 bases clipped from V and 5 bases from J, the junction kept 15 bases outside the gene matches. The CDR3 length is 15 residues. The CDR3 here is CSVGTVLLPEYGYTF. Written as DNA, the CDR3 is TGCAGCGTCGGGACAGTGCTCCTCCCGGAGTATGGCTACACCTTC.

The table lists this clonotype with a few counts. The chain recombines TRBV7-8 with TRBJ2-2; no clear D gene. CDR3 length equals 15 residues. Per germline, CDR1 SGHVS and CDR2 FQNEAQ. V was shortened by 4 bases and J by 10 bases, with 19 bases between the two germline ends. In DNA, the CDR3 is TGTGCCAGCAGCTCGACATTGAGCCCCGGGTCGGAGCTGTTTTTT. This codes for CASSSTLSPGSELFF.

This clonotype occurred many times. CDR3 protein: CASSLTDYEQYF. DNA for the CDR3: TGTGCCAGCAGTCTGACGGATTACGAGCAGTACTTC. The rearrangement links TRBV12-3 or TRBV12-4 to TRBJ2-7; D uncertain. Between the trimmed V and J ends, which lost 5 bases and 4 bases, there was a span of 9 bases. The CDR3 sequence is 12 residues long.